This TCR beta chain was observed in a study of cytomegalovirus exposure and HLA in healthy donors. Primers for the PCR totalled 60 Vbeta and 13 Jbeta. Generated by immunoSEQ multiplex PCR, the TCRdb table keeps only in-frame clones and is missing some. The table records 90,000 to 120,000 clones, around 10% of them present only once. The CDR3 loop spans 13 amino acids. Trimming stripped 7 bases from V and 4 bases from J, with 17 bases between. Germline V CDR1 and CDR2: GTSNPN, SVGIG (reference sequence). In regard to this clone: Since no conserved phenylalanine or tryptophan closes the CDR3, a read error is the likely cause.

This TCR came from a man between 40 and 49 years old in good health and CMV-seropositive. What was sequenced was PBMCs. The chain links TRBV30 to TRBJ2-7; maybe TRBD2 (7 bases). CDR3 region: CAYNRGGAYEQYL. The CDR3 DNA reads TGTGCCTACAACCGAGGGGGGGCATACGAGCAGTACCTC.